This T cell receptor beta chain is drawn from a study of blood T cell repertoires in COVID-19. Overall study: Sites in the United States, Italy and Spain provided acute and convalescent COVID-19 samples.

TCRdb's copy holds only in-frame clones and misses some; the assay was immunoSEQ multiplex PCR. The sample holds some 70,000 clones, 87% seen once. V was pared by 4 bases and J by 7 bases, with 10 bases of the junction left unmatched. The CDR3 is 16 residues long. Germline V gives CDR1 MDHEN, CDR2 SYDVKM. Sequenced input: peripheral blood. The receptor was isolated from a man aged 50-60 years with active COVID-19. The chain links TRBV28 to TRBJ1-6, with 7 bases lining up with TRBD1. CDR3 in amino acids: CASSSPTGVRNSPLHF. CDR3 nucleotides: TGTGCCAGCAGTTCCCCAACAGGGGTGCGGAATTCACCCCTCCACTTT.